The 14 T cell receptor beta chains listed next were all sequenced from one sample in a study of blood T cell repertoires in COVID-19. TCRdb's copy holds only in-frame clones and misses some; the assay was immunoSEQ multiplex PCR. The data hold 45,000 to 65,000 clones, with approximately 85% observed a single time. Sequenced material: peripheral blood. The receptors were sampled from a woman of 80 years or more with COVID-19, enrolled during active disease.

This clone has just a few counts. The rearrangement uses TRBV20-1 and TRBJ2-7; perhaps TRBD2 as D (5 bases). V lost 3 bases and J 4 bases, leaving 13 bases between the germline ends. The CDR3 sequence is 13 residues long. Germline V gives CDR1 DFQATT, CDR2 SNEGSKA (reference sequence). As DNA, the CDR3 is TGCAGTGCTAGTTACGGGAAACTATACGAGCAGTACTTC. This codes for CSASYGKLYEQYF.

The rearrangement uses TRBV7-8 and TRBJ1-2; unclear D gene. The CDR3 contains 14 residues. V lost 1 base and J 2 bases, leaving 8 bases between the germline ends. Germline assignment: CDR1 SGHVS and CDR2 FQNEAQ. CDR3: CASSLDPRNYGYTF. The CDR3 nucleotides read TGTGCCAGCAGCTTAGACCCGAGGAACTATGGCTACACCTTC.

The J gene is TRBJ2-4, the V gene TRBV6-1; D is ambiguous. V was cut by 3 bases and J by 0 bases, with 6 bases left in between. This CDR3 contains 14 residues. Germline V gene data show CDR1 as MNHNS and CDR2 as SASEGT. The chain's CDR3 is CASSDTLAKNIQYF. CDR3 nucleotides: TGTGCCAGCAGTGACACTCTAGCCAAAAACATTCAGTACTTC.

This clone was picked up a small number of times. The V and J genes are TRBV7-3 and TRBJ2-2, with TRBD2 as a possible D gene (5 bases). The CDR3 extends over 15 amino acids. Germline CDR1 is SGHTA and CDR2 is FQGTGA. Trimming left V 5 bases short and J 1 base short, with 11 bases between. CDR3 loop: CASSPRAGNTGELFF. The CDR3 region has the DNA TGTGCCAGCAGCCCCCGGGCGGGGAACACCGGGGAGCTGTTTTTT.

This chain links TRBV7-3 with TRBJ2-1; a weak D match, TRBD2 (6 bases). The CDR3 is 13 residues long. Germline-derived CDR1 and CDR2 are SGHTA and FQGTGA. V was shortened by 5 bases and J by 5 bases, with 10 bases between the two germline ends. CDR3 protein: CASSPGLDNEQFF. DNA for the CDR3: TGTGCCAGCAGCCCGGGACTTGACAATGAGCAGTTCTTC.

The chain employs TRBV27 and TRBJ2-7; 8 bases line up with TRBD1. The V gene's germline CDR1 is MNHEY and CDR2 SMNVEV (reference sequence). The J segment lost 4 bases and the V segment lost 4 bases, leaving 6 bases of the junction unmatched. CDR3 length: 14 residues. CDR3 residues: CASSSYRGEYEQYF. DNA of the CDR3: TGTGCCAGCAGTTCATACAGGGGGGAATACGAGCAGTACTTC.

The chain employs TRBV5-5 and TRBJ2-7, with 10 bases fitting TRBD1. The length of the CDR3 is 15 residues. J was trimmed by 6 bases and V by 0 bases; bases with no gene match: 6. Looked up from germline, CDR1 is SGHKS and CDR2 is YYEKEE (reference sequence). The DNA of the CDR3 is TGTGCCAGCAGCTTGGGTGGGACAGGGGTTTCCGAGCAGTACTTC. Translating gives CASSLGGTGVSEQYF. The full variable domain, with the rest looked up from reference TRBV5-5 and TRBJ2-7, is DAGVTQSPTHLIKTRGQQVTLRCSPISGHKSVSWYQQVLGQGPQFIFQYYEKEERGRGNFPDRFSARQFPNYSSELNVNALLLGDSALYLCASSLGGTGVSEQYFGPGTRLTVT.

The chain employs TRBV18 and TRBJ1-5; D remains ambiguous. V lost 4 bases and J lost 1, with 11 bases in between. Germline CDR1 is KGHSH and CDR2 is LQKENI. The CDR3 spans 15 residues. CDR3: CASSRGTGSNQPQHF. For the CDR3, the DNA is TGTGCCAGCTCACGTGGCACCGGGAGCAATCAGCCCCAGCATTTT.

The CDR3 loop reads CASSSQIVEQYF. Here the CDR3 DNA reads TGTGCCAGCAGCTCACAGATCGTCGAGCAGTACTTC. V usage is TRBV11-2 and J usage is TRBJ2-7; D unresolved. CDR3 size: 12 residues. V was cut by 4 bases and J by 6 bases, with 10 bases left in between. The germline CDR1 and CDR2 sequences are SGHAT and FQNNGV.

The chain is built from TRBV27 and TRBJ2-7; 11 bases are a match to TRBD1. Germline lookup yields CDR1 MNHEY and CDR2 SMNVEV (reference sequence). This CDR3 has 14 residues. The V segment lost 6 bases and the J segment 5 bases; nucleotides outside the gene matches: 6. The CDR3 loop is CASSKDRGLNEQYF. As DNA, the CDR3 is TGTGCCAGCAGCAAGGACAGGGGGCTGAACGAGCAGTACTTC.

The chain recombines TRBV2 with TRBJ2-3, with D maybe TRBD1 (6 bases). V was clipped by 7 bases and J by 5 bases, with 16 bases between them. CDR3 size: 14 residues. Germline V gives CDR1 SNHLY, CDR2 FYNNEI. CDR3 nucleotide sequence: TGTGCCAGCAAAGGGGGAGTGGTAGTAGATACGCAGTATTTT. Encoded protein: CASKGGVVVDTQYF.

CDR3 loop: CASRRQGSDEQFF. CDR3 sequence (DNA): TGCGCCAGCAGACGACAGGGGAGCGATGAGCAGTTCTTC. The chain has TRBV10-1 and TRBJ2-1; TRBD1 agrees at 8 bases. Looked up from germline, CDR1 is WNHNN and CDR2 is SYGVQD (reference sequence). V shed 6 bases and J 8 bases; nucleotides not matched to a gene: 6. This CDR3 is 13 amino acids long.

The chain employs TRBV19 and TRBJ1-2, with D perhaps TRBD1 (6 bases). Trimming took off 4 bases at V and 11 bases at J, with 11 bases between the two ends. Germline V lookup: CDR1 LNHDA, CDR2 SQIVND (reference sequence). CDR3 length equals 11 residues. The CDR3 here is CASSTRDKYTF. DNA for the CDR3: TGTGCCAGTAGTACCCGGGACAAGTACACCTTC.

The chain recombines TRBV28 with TRBJ2-7; TRBD2 matches 8 bases. With 2 bases clipped from V and 5 bases from J, the junction kept 14 bases outside the gene matches. Germline CDR1 reads MDHEN; CDR2 reads SYDVKM. The CDR3 length is 17 residues. DNA of the CDR3: TGTGCCAGCAGTTTAGAAACTACGGCGGGAGGTTCGGACGAGCAGTACTTC. It codes for CASSLETTAGGSDEQYF.